This T cell receptor beta chain was captured by sequencing in a study of T cell responses to AZD1222 COVID-19 vaccine. The study's findings and limits: Close to half of all spike-specific TCRs reportedly target regions of the variants that are unmutated.

Using immunoSEQ multiplex PCR, the repertoire was profiled, and TCRdb retains in-frame clones only, with some absent. Of about 150,000 clones listed, roughly 80% were seen once; the top ten hold over 4%. To note about this clone: Its antigen is not known.

The germline V gene encodes CDR1 SGHTA and CDR2 FQGNSA. Trimming took 4 bases from V and 0 from J, leaving 10 bases between them. CDR3 length: 16 amino acids. The sequence came from an adult in good health. The sample was peripheral blood, taken on day 0 of AZD1222 vaccination. J is TRBJ1-6 and V is TRBV7-2; D is possibly TRBD1 (5 bases). CDR3 coding DNA: TGTGCCAGCAGCTCGGGACCCAGCTCCTATAATTCACCCCTCCACTTT. This sequence encodes CASSSGPSSYNSPLHF.